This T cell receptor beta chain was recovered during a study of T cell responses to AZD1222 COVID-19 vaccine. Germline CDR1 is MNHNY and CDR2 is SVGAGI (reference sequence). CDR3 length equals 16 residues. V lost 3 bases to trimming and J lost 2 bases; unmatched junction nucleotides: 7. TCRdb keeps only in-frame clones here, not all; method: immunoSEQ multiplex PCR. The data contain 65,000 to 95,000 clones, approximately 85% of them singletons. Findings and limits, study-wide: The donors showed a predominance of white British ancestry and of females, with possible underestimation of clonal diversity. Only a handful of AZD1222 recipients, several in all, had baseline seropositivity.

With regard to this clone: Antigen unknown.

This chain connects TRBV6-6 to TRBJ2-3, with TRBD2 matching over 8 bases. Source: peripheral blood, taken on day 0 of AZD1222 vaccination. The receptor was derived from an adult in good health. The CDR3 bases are TGTGCCAGCAGTTATGGGATAGCGGGGCCCACAGATACGCAGTATTTT. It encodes CASSYGIAGPTDTQYF.